The 2 T cell receptor beta chains below were found in one sample sequenced in a study of T cell responses to AZD1222 COVID-19 vaccine. TCRdb keeps only in-frame clones here, not all; method: immunoSEQ multiplex PCR. The sample contains tens of thousands of clones, approximately 85% of which appear only once. The sequences come from peripheral blood, collected on day 0 of AZD1222 vaccination. Source of these receptors: an adult in good health.

The rearrangement uses TRBV27 and TRBJ1-3; TRBD1 is a possible D gene (5 bases). CDR3 size: 16 residues. Trimming shortened V by 8 bases and J by 0 bases, and 17 bases separated the two germline ends. In germline, CDR1 is MNHEY, CDR2 SMNVEV (reference sequence). As DNA, the CDR3 is TGTGCCAGCGTATTGAGAAGGGGCCTCTCTGGAAACACCATATATTTT. It codes for CASVLRRGLSGNTIYF.

The V and J genes are TRBV30 and TRBJ1-1; 8 bases align to TRBD1. The junction had 7 bases not matched to a gene; V was cut back by 4 bases and J by 0 bases. There are 15 residues in the CDR3. Per the germline V gene, CDR1 is GTSNPN and CDR2 is SVGIG (reference sequence). The CDR3 region is CAWIDRGVMNTEAFF. Here the CDR3 DNA reads TGTGCCTGGATAGACAGGGGAGTGATGAACACTGAAGCTTTCTTT. The full variable domain, in which reference TRBV30 and TRBJ1-1 provide the parts outside the CDR3, is SQTIHQWPATLVQPVGSPLSLECTVEGTSNPNLYWYRQAAGRGLQLLFYSVGIGQISSEVPQNLSASRPQDRQFILSSKKLLLSDSGFYLCAWIDRGVMNTEAFFGQGTRLTVV.